A selection of T cell receptor beta chains follows, all from one sample in a study of CD8 T cells in Susac syndrome. TCRdb passed the immunoSEQ multiplex PCR reads through MiXCR, listing each CDR3 protein once. The sample includes about 200,000 distinct CDR3 sequences, approximately 95% seen only once; the top ten take 0.082%. Material: CD4+ T cells from PBMCs. The receptors derive from a human donor with multiple sclerosis. Both conserved end residues are trimmed from each CDR3. The order of the fields is clone size, CDR3 length, J gene, V gene, CDR3 protein. Clone sizes are given selectively: once, few, many, or a class where the clone is expanded.

>NA|10|TRBJ2-1|TRBV20-1
SASDPDNEQF
>NA|11|TRBJ2-7|TRBV29-1
SVADRTNYEQY
>NA|12|TRBJ2-3|TRBV11-3
ASSLGAPGDTQY
>NA|11|TRBJ1-2|TRBV30
AWSVTLNYGYT
>NA|12|TRBJ2-3|TRBV15
ATSRVPRADTQY
>NA|12|TRBJ2-7|TRBV5-1
ASSYSGTYYEQY
>NA|12|TRBJ1-2|TRBV30
AWSQAMQGYGYT
>NA|10|TRBJ2-7|TRBV20-1
SARYRNYEQY
>NA|10|TRBJ2-7|TRBV6-5
ASSRGQGEQY
>NA|13|TRBJ2-1|TRBV6-5
ASRITSGAYNEQF
>NA|13|TRBJ2-1|TRBV9
ASSVIGKDWNEQF
>once|11|TRBJ1-1|TRBV19
ASSIEGDTEAF
>NA|11|TRBJ2-7|TRBV7-9
ASGRGPTYEQY
>NA|15|TRBJ2-3|TRBV4-1
ASSSPPRGGLTDTQY
>once|14|TRBJ2-1|TRBV5-1
ASSLDATGRMNEQF
>NA|12|TRBJ1-5|TRBV6-5
ASSTGRGDQPQH
>NA|15|TRBJ2-1|TRBV5-1
ASSLESPASSYNEQF
>NA|12|TRBJ2-1|TRBV3-1
ASSQDSTSYEQF